Listed below are T cell receptor beta chains from one sample, sequenced in a study of long-term antiretroviral therapy in people with HIV. Assay: immunoSEQ multiplex PCR; the TCRdb copy retains only in-frame clones and omits some. The sample gives roughly 28,000 clones, about 81% of which show up once; 13% to 15% is in the top ten. Sequencing was performed on unsorted PBMCs, taken 2.9 years after starting antiretroviral therapy. These receptors originate from a man in his fifties or sixties with HIV. Each CDR3 is given with its conserved first and last residue. The D gene is left open where the match is weak. Some rows mark clone size as missing; the rest say once, few, many or name a class of expanded clone.

j_call | d_call | v_call | clone_size | cdr3_nt | cdr3_aa
TRBJ2-3 | TRBD2 | TRBV5-3 | NA | TGTGCCAGCAGCTTGCCTAGCGGGGATACGCAGTATTTT | CASSLPSGDTQYF
TRBJ2-1 | TRBD2 | TRBV7-3 | NA | TGTGCCAGCAGCTCGATTAGCGGGGGGTACAATGAGCAGTTCTTC | CASSSISGGYNEQFF
TRBJ2-7 | NA | TRBV28 | NA | TGTGCCAGCAGTTTTGGGTACGAGCAGTACTTC | CASSFGYEQYF
TRBJ1-2 | NA | TRBV7-2 | NA | TGTGCCAGCAGCTCGGGCGGGCGGCGGGGCTACACCTTC | CASSSGGRRGYTF
TRBJ2-1 | NA | TRBV7-3 | NA | TGTGCCAGCAGCTTAGAGGGGATCGAGTTCTTC | CASSLEGIEFF
TRBJ2-5 | NA | TRBV10-1 | NA | TGCGCCAGCTCCCCGCGGGGGCCAGGGGAGACCCAGTACTTC | CASSPRGPGETQYF
TRBJ1-1 | TRBD1 | TRBV4-3 | NA | TGCGCCAGCAGCCAAGATCCCAGCAGGGACAGGGTCAACACTGAAGCTTTCTTT | CASSQDPSRDRVNTEAFF
TRBJ1-1 | TRBD1 | TRBV7-6 | NA | TGTGCCAGCAGTTCCGGGACAGGGAACACTGAAGCTTTCTTT | CASSSGTGNTEAFF
TRBJ1-5 | NA | TRBV7-9 | few | TGTGCCAGCAGCTTAGGGAATCAGCCCCAGCATTTT | CASSLGNQPQHF
TRBJ1-6 | TRBD1 | TRBV5-1 | NA | TGCGCCAGCACCCCGGACAGGGGTGGCTTAGTTTCACCCCTCCACTTT | CASTPDRGGLVSPLHF
TRBJ1-1 | NA | TRBV5-1 | NA | TGCGCCAGCAGCTTGGGAGGATCGAACACTGAAGCTTTCTTT | CASSLGGSNTEAFF
TRBJ2-2 | TRBD1 | TRBV10-3 | NA | TGTGCCATCAGTGATTCAGGGGGCGTGTACGGGGAGCTGTTTTTT | CAISDSGGVYGELFF
TRBJ1-2 | NA | TRBV19 | NA | TGTGCCAGTAGTATACCATGGACGGCGGTTGGTGGCTACACCTTC | CASSIPWTAVGGYTF
TRBJ2-3 | TRBD2 | TRBV4-3 | NA | TGCGCCAGCAGCCAAGGAGCGGGGGGACGCACAGATACGCAGTATTTT | CASSQGAGGRTDTQYF
TRBJ2-2 | NA | TRBV7-9 | NA | TGTGCCAGCAGCCAGGGGTCCGGGGAGCTGTTTTTT | CASSQGSGELFF
TRBJ1-5 | NA | TRBV28 | few | TGTGCCAGCAGTACCCGGAGTAGAGGCAATCAGCCCCAGCATTTT | CASSTRSRGNQPQHF
TRBJ1-2 | NA | TRBV28 | NA | TGTGCCAGCAGTTTAGCTCAGCGCGGCTACACCTTC | CASSLAQRGYTF
TRBJ2-5 | NA | TRBV9 | NA | TGTGCCAGCAGCTTCCAACAGTGGGAAGAGACCCAGTACTTC | CASSFQQWEETQYF
TRBJ2-5 | TRBD2 | TRBV7-7 | NA | TGTGCTAGCAGCCTATCGGGGCTAGCGGGGGGCAAAGAGACCCAGTACTTC | CASSLSGLAGGKETQYF
TRBJ2-5 | NA | TRBV20-1 | NA | TGCAGTGCTGGTAGAGGAGAGACCCAGTACTTC | CSAGRGETQYF
TRBJ2-2 | NA | TRBV28 | NA | TGTGCCAGCACTCGGGGGCCCGATGATTACGGGGAGCTGTTTTTT | CASTRGPDDYGELFF
TRBJ2-7 | NA | TRBV7-9 | NA | TGTGCCAGCAGCTCGGGACATGCCTACGAGCAGTACTTC | CASSSGHAYEQYF
TRBJ1-1 | TRBD1 | TRBV2 | NA | TGTGCCAGCAGTGACTTCCGGGACAGAGGACTTTACACTGAAGCTTTCTTT | CASSDFRDRGLYTEAFF
TRBJ1-1 | TRBD1 | TRBV6-6 | NA | TGTGCCAGCAGTTACCCCGGGACAGATGAAGCTTTCTTT | CASSYPGTDEAFF
TRBJ2-3 | NA | TRBV2 | once | TGTGCCAGCAGTTTCCGGTCGAAGGGGGGAAGCACAGATACGCAGTATTTT | CASSFRSKGGSTDTQYF
TRBJ1-1 | NA | TRBV7-9 | NA | TGTGCCAGCAGCTACAACCACCAGCTGAACACTGAAGCTTTCTTT | CASSYNHQLNTEAFF